The entry below describes one TCR beta chain. This clonotype was seen a handful of times. It lacks a known antigen. One base away there is no much larger clone; base qualities are not given. This sample was taken from a study of post-analysis software for immune sequencing data (dated by TCRdb to between 2015 and 2016). The study in broad terms: Disease courses on record covered relapsing-remitting, secondary progressive and progressive-relapsing multiple sclerosis, though some patients had no subtype annotation. The patient repertoires were set against about 10 previously published healthy control repertoires from donors whose ages ranged from roughly 6 to 25 years. A subset of samples was prepared in parallel using single-end sample barcoding, then pooled and co-amplified after Illumina adapter ligation. Broader findings and caveats from the paper: The control group was slightly older than the multiple sclerosis patient group. Compared with controls, multiple sclerosis patients had significantly lower normalized Chao1 diversity, a finding suggesting substantial peripheral T-cell clonal expansion. When samples were clustered directly using the F measure, samples prepared in the same batch co-clustered strongly, which prompted a batch-effect correction. Significantly higher frequencies in patients than in controls were found for a few TRBV segments, including TRBV5-6, TRBV5-1 and TRBV20-1.

Libraries were constructed by PCR. Instrument on record: Illumina HiSeq 2500. To reduce PCR and sequencing biases, unique molecular identifiers were incorporated into the TCR beta cDNA libraries. Roughly 0.5 million cDNA molecules were obtained per 1 to 10 million input T cells, so each molecule approximated one T cell. The patient libraries were prepared and sequenced with the same protocol used for the earlier healthy control dataset. Within a given batch, samples were prepared together, multiplexed and sequenced on the same HiSeq lane. Concerning the study's data processing: Raw barcoded reads were processed with MIGEC, discarding single-read molecular identifier groups before consensus assembly and CDR3 extraction. Clonotype tables were post-analysed with VDJtools, normalizing diversity by down-sampling all datasets to the smallest sample size. In repertoire overlap clustering, CDR3 amino acid sequences, but not nucleotide sequences, were matched to correct batch-related cross-sample contamination. In TCRdb, the public reads were trimmed at Q25 with fastp and aligned with MiXCR, with productive beta chains retained. Rows are unified per CDR3 protein, each entry keeping the most common DNA and genes. V and J calls and clone size were set by TCRdb, not the authors. Here the sample has 430,000 or so distinct CDR3 sequences; over 30% occur a single time. 6.5% to 8% of the sample belongs to the ten largest clones.

V is cut by 5 bases and J by 3 bases, and the space between the germline ends is 8 bases. The germline V gene (reference sequence) gives CDR1 as DFQATT and CDR2 as SNEGSKA. Spanning cysteine to phenylalanine, the CDR3 consists of 12 amino acids. Solely the CDR3 DNA is kept, with 36 bases framed from the first base. To demonstrate the VDJtools post-analysis software, TCR beta repertoires were profiled from the peripheral blood of roughly 12 young patients with multiple sclerosis. The patients with multiple sclerosis were children and adolescents between roughly 6 and 17 years of age. This receptor was taken from a girl aged 2-10 years with multiple sclerosis. Sequenced input: blood. Recombination linked TRBV20-1 to TRBJ2-1; TRBD1 might be the D gene, on 5 matching bases. The CDR3 reads as follows: CSAPDSYNEQFF. The nucleotides are TGCAGTGCTCCTGACAGCTACAATGAGCAGTTCTTC.